One sample yielded the 17 T cell receptor beta chains listed below, sequenced in a study of cytomegalovirus exposure and HLA in healthy donors. A multiplex PCR was run with 60 Vbeta primers and 13 Jbeta primers. Using immunoSEQ multiplex PCR, the repertoire was profiled, and TCRdb retains in-frame clones only, with some absent. This sample has approximately 100,000 clones, with about two thirds found just once. The sample consisted of PBMCs. These receptors were taken from a female donor in good health and CMV-seronegative.

V and J are TRBV12-2 and TRBJ1-2; the tabulated D call, TRBD1, remains unverified against the DNA. TRBV12-2 constitutes a pseudogene. The CDR3 has 15 amino acids. The CDR3 nucleotides are TGTGCAAGTCTTACTAACCGGGACAGAGATTATGGCTACACCTTC. Protein product: CASLTNRDRDYGYTF.

The chain uses TRBV7-6 and TRBJ2-3; 7 nucleotides align to TRBD2. Per germline, CDR1 SGHVS and CDR2 FNYEAQ. J was trimmed by 1 base and V by 5 bases; bases with no gene match: 6. The CDR3 sequence is 15 residues long. Here the CDR3 reads CASSRGTKRTDTQYF. For the CDR3, the DNA is TGTGCCAGCAGCCGCGGGACTAAACGCACAGATACGCAGTATTTT.

In its sample, this clone was seen once. The J gene is TRBJ1-4, the V gene TRBV28, with 7 bases fitting TRBD1. J lost 3 bases, V lost 1 base, and 5 bases had no gene match. This CDR3 is built from 16 residues. Germline V gives CDR1 MDHEN, CDR2 SYDVKM. CDR3 sequence reads: CASSLSNRGSNEKLFF. Here the CDR3 DNA reads TGTGCCAGCAGTTTATCAAACAGGGGCTCTAATGAAAAACTGTTTTTT.

The chain has TRBV6-1 and TRBJ2-3; no firm D call. The CDR3 is 15 amino acids. The germline gives CDR1 MNHNS, CDR2 SASEGT. V was shortened by 1 base and J by 4 bases, with 12 bases between the two germline ends. CDR3 residues: CASSEGAGGADTQYF. Written as DNA, the CDR3 is TGTGCCAGCAGTGAAGGAGCTGGCGGAGCAGATACGCAGTATTTT.

The chain couples TRBV6-1 to TRBJ2-3; the D is unclear. Germline V CDR1 and CDR2: MNHNS, SASEGT. The CDR3 length is 15 residues. V was trimmed by 0 bases and J by 4 bases, leaving 11 bases between them. CDR3 region: CASSEALGVSDTQYF. The CDR3 region has the DNA TGTGCCAGCAGTGAAGCGCTTGGAGTATCAGATACGCAGTATTTT.

The chain recombines TRBV2 with TRBJ2-1; TRBD2 aligns across 7 bases. CDR1 SNHLY and CDR2 FYNNEI come from the germline V gene. V shed 6 bases, J shed 0 bases, and the junction held 5 bases outside the gene matches. The CDR3 runs 15 residues. In DNA form, the CDR3 reads TGTGCCAGCAGGCCCGAGCGGGGCTCCTACAATGAGCAGTTCTTC. Its translation is CASRPERGSYNEQFF.

The chain uses TRBV14 and TRBJ2-7, with 7 bases fitting TRBD2. V shed 1 base and J 5 bases; nucleotides not matched to a gene: 5. The germline V gene has CDR1 SGHDN and CDR2 FVKESK. This CDR3 region has 14 residues. The CDR3 DNA follows: TGTGCCAGCAGCCAAGGACGGGAGGCCGACGAGCAGTACTTC. Translation: CASSQGREADEQYF.

This clone has just a few counts. The chain joins TRBV7-9 to TRBJ2-7, with D maybe TRBD2 (6 bases). The CDR3 is 14 amino acids. Trimming stripped 2 bases from V and 5 bases from J, with 13 bases between. Germline V gives CDR1 SEHNR, CDR2 FQNEAQ (reference sequence). In DNA form, the CDR3 reads TGTGCCAGCAGCTTAATGAGCGGGCAGGACGAGCAGTACTTC. This gives the protein CASSLMSGQDEQYF.

The rearrangement uses TRBV19 and TRBJ2-1; possibly TRBD1 for D (5 bases). CDR1 and CDR2 from the germline V gene are LNHDA and SQIVND (reference sequence). Trimming removed 1 base from V and 8 bases from J, with 12 bases in between. This CDR3 region has 14 residues. The CDR3 DNA reads as TGTGCCAGTAGTATAGTCAGGGTTCCTTATGAGCAGTTCTTC. It specifies CASSIVRVPYEQFF.

This chain uses TRBV9 with TRBJ2-7, with D perhaps TRBD2 (6 bases). Germline V gives CDR1 SGDLS, CDR2 YYNGEE. The CDR3 has 15 amino acids. V lost 0 bases and J lost 2, with 12 bases in between. The CDR3 coding sequence is TGTGCCAGCAGCGTAGCCGGGAGCTTCGCCTACGAGCAGTACTTC. Protein product: CASSVAGSFAYEQYF. Using reference TRBV9 and TRBJ2-7 for the parts outside the CDR3, the full variable domain is DSGVTQTPKHLITATGQRVTLRCSPRSGDLSVYWYQQSLDQGLQFLIQYYNGEERAKGNILERFSAQQFPDLHSELNLSSLELGDSALYFCASSVAGSFAYEQYFGPGTRLTVT.

The V and J genes are TRBV4-3 and TRBJ2-1; 12 bases are shared with TRBD2. Germline values: CDR1 LGHNA, CDR2 YSLEER. There are 18 residues in the CDR3. The junction had 6 bases not matched to a gene; V was cut back by 0 bases and J by 3 bases. CDR3 loop: CASSQDTLAGGGYNEQFF. The CDR3 DNA follows: TGCGCCAGCAGCCAAGACACCCTAGCGGGAGGGGGCTACAATGAGCAGTTCTTC.

J is TRBJ1-2 and V is TRBV28, with D possibly matching TRBD1 (6 bases). Germline V CDR1 and CDR2: MDHEN, SYDVKM. The length of the CDR3 is 14 residues. Between the trimmed V and J ends, which lost 2 bases and 4 bases, there was a span of 11 bases. The CDR3 loop is CASSLRGGIYGYTF. CDR3 nucleotides: TGTGCCAGCAGTTTAAGGGGGGGGATCTATGGCTACACCTTC.

The chain uses TRBV6-6 and TRBJ2-7; a weak D match, TRBD2 (5 bases). This CDR3 contains 12 residues. In germline, CDR1 is MNHNY, CDR2 SVGAGI (reference sequence). Between the trimmed V and J ends, which lost 6 bases and 5 bases, there was a span of 11 bases. The CDR3 region is CASSTGLNEQYF. The CDR3 region has the DNA TGTGCCAGCAGCACGGGGTTGAACGAGCAGTACTTC.

This clone was picked up a small number of times. The chain is built from TRBV2 and TRBJ2-5; 7 bases match TRBD2. CDR3 length: 15 amino acids. Germline V gene lookup returns CDR1 SNHLY and CDR2 FYNNEI. The J segment lost 2 bases and the V segment lost 3 bases, leaving 6 bases of the junction unmatched. CDR3 region: CASSDEKGLQETQYF. The CDR3 DNA follows: TGTGCCAGCAGTGATGAGAAGGGACTACAAGAGACCCAGTACTTC.

The chain joins TRBV19 to TRBJ2-3; TRBD2 matches at 8 bases. CDR3 size: 16 residues. Trimming removed 7 bases from V and 4 bases from J; junction bases left unmatched: 13. Per the germline V gene, CDR1 is LNHDA and CDR2 is SQIVND (reference sequence). The CDR3 DNA is TGTGCCAGTAACTACGGCCCCGGGAGGGCCCCAGATACGCAGTATTTT. It translates to CASNYGPGRAPDTQYF.

The rearrangement uses TRBV7-2 and TRBJ2-2; D not certain. V lost 4 bases and J 2 bases, leaving 8 bases between the germline ends. Per the germline V gene, CDR1 is SGHTA and CDR2 is FQGNSA. The length of the CDR3 is 14 residues. As DNA, the CDR3 is TGTGCCAGCAGCTCCTACAGAAACACCGGGGAGCTGTTTTTT. This sequence encodes CASSSYRNTGELFF. Complete variable domain (other parts from reference TRBV7-2 and TRBJ2-2): GAGVSQSPSNKVTEKGKDVELRCDPISGHTALYWYRQSLGQGLEFLIYFQGNSAPDKSGLPSDRFSAERTGGSVSTLTIQRTQQEDSAVYLCASSSYRNTGELFFGEGSRLTVL.

The V and J genes are TRBV10-3 and TRBJ1-2; 8 nucleotides align to TRBD1. From germline, CDR1 is ENHRY and CDR2 SYGVKD. This CDR3 is 15 amino acids long. J gave up 6 bases and V 3 bases, and 9 bases lay outside the gene matches. This CDR3 is CAISDQTGGQDGYTF. The CDR3 region has the DNA TGTGCCATCAGTGATCAAACAGGGGGTCAGGATGGCTACACCTTC.